Listed below are T cell receptor beta chains from one sample, sequenced in a study of early T cells in non-severe SARS-CoV-2 infection. TCRdb re-analysed the 5' RACE reads in MiXCR, keeping a single row per CDR3 protein. The repertoire includes around 40,000 distinct CDR3 sequences, 5% to 7% of them detected once, and around 6.1% sits in the top ten. Source material: whole blood. Receptors were obtained from an adult who was a healthcare worker with PCR-confirmed SARS-CoV-2 infection or an uninfected control (not recorded which). Each CDR3 is given with its conserved first and last residue. D genes are given only for firm matches. Clone size appears in some rows only: once, few, many, or a class for an expanded clone.

TRBJ1-1,TRBD1,many,TRBV11-2,TGTGCCAGCAGCTTAGGCTCGCTGGGGACAGTTGAAGCTTTCTTT,CASSLGSLGTVEAFF
TRBJ1-1,TRBD1,few,TRBV12-3/TRBV12-4,TGTGCCAGCAGCTTCAACAGGGGTGAAGCTTTCTTT,CASSFNRGEAFF
TRBJ2-7,NA,many,TRBV28,TGTGCCAGCAGTAAGAGATACGAGCAGTACTTC,CASSKRYEQYF
TRBJ2-1,TRBD2,NA,TRBV7-2,TGTGCCAGCAGCCCCCTGGGACTAGCGGGAGCCAGTGAGCAGTTCTTC,CASSPLGLAGASEQFF
TRBJ2-7,NA,many,TRBV20-1,TGCAGTGCTAGCCGGGGATCCTACGAGCAGTACTTC,CSASRGSYEQYF
TRBJ1-1,NA,NA,TRBV9,TGTGCCAGCAGCGTAACGGCCGGGGGGACTGAAGCTTTCTTT,CASSVTAGGTEAFF
TRBJ2-6,TRBD1,NA,TRBV7-2,TGTGCCAGCAGCCCATTTCCGGGACAGGGGGCCAACGTCCTGACTTTC,CASSPFPGQGANVLTF
TRBJ1-4,NA,many,TRBV18,TGTGCCAGCTCACCATCAAGGCCCTTGGAAAAACTGTTTTTT,CASSPSRPLEKLFF
TRBJ1-2,NA,few,TRBV7-2,TGTGCCAGCAGCCAAGACAGGAGATATGGCTACACCTTC,CASSQDRRYGYTF
TRBJ1-4,NA,few,TRBV20-1,TGCAGTGCGAAGAGGGCTGAAAAACTGTTTTTT,CSAKRAEKLFF
TRBJ2-1,TRBD2,NA,TRBV12-3/TRBV12-4,TGTGCCAGCAGTTCCCCGCGCTGGACTAGCGGGAGCAATGAGCAGTTCTTC,CASSSPRWTSGSNEQFF
TRBJ1-2,NA,NA,TRBV3-1,TGTGCCAGCGCTGCCCCGTCCGACCATGGCTACACCTTC,CASAAPSDHGYTF
TRBJ2-1,TRBD2,NA,TRBV11-2,TGTGCTTGGCGGGAGGGTTACAATGAGCAGTTCTTC,CAWREGYNEQFF
TRBJ2-2,TRBD2,many,TRBV5-6,TGTGCCAGCAGCTTGGAACGGGCGGGAGGCGCCGGGGAGCTGTTTTTT,CASSLERAGGAGELFF
TRBJ1-2,NA,many,TRBV7-9,TGTGCCAGCAGCTTGACAGCTCCATATGGCTACACCTTC,CASSLTAPYGYTF
TRBJ1-2,NA,many,TRBV10-3,TGTGCCATCAGGGCGGACGTCTCTTCTAACTATGGCTACACCTTC,CAIRADVSSNYGYTF
TRBJ2-7,NA,few,TRBV11-2,TGTGCCAGCAGCCCCACCTCGGACCGGCAGTACTTC,CASSPTSDRQYF
TRBJ2-1,NA,NA,TRBV30,TGTGCCTGGGGACCTGGGAATGAGCAGTTCTTC,CAWGPGNEQFF
TRBJ2-3,NA,many,TRBV20-1,TGCAGTGCTAGAGATGCGGGGACGTCAGTGGATACGCAGTATTTT,CSARDAGTSVDTQYF
TRBJ2-1,NA,many,TRBV6-2/TRBV6-3,TGTGCCAGTAGATACATGAGTCCGGATGAGCAGTTCTTC,CASRYMSPDEQFF
TRBJ1-1,TRBD1,NA,TRBV5-1,TGCGCCAGCAGCCACCGCCCCGACAGGGCTAGTGCTTTCTTT,CASSHRPDRASAFF
TRBJ2-3,NA,few,TRBV14,TGTGCCAGCAGTGGGATAGATACGCAGTATTTT,CASSGIDTQYF
TRBJ1-4,TRBD1,many,TRBV11-2,TGTGCCAGCAGCTTGGGACAGGGGCGAAGGGGACTGTTTTTT,CASSLGQGRRGLFF
TRBJ2-1,NA,many,TRBV5-1,TGCGCCAGCAGCTTGGCCCGGGGAAATATAAACAATGAGCAGTTCTTC,CASSLARGNINNEQFF
TRBJ2-4,NA,NA,TRBV19,TGTGCCACAAGTACCCCCCGAGGATCCAAAAACATTCAGTACTTC,CATSTPRGSKNIQYF
TRBJ2-1,NA,many,TRBV7-3,TGTGCCAGCAGCGCCCTAGCCCACAATGAGCAGTTCTTC,CASSALAHNEQFF
TRBJ2-1,NA,many,TRBV7-2,TGTGCCAGCAGCCCCCGGGTTGGCTACTCCTACAATGAGCAGTTCTTC,CASSPRVGYSYNEQFF
TRBJ1-6,NA,many,TRBV20-1,TGCAGTGTTCAGGGGAGCTCCTATAATTCACCCCTCCACTTT,CSVQGSSYNSPLHF
TRBJ2-1,NA,NA,TRBV19,TGTGCCAGTAGTCGGACAGTGGGAAATGAGCAGTTCTTC,CASSRTVGNEQFF
TRBJ1-2,TRBD1,NA,TRBV3-1,TGTGCCAGCAGCCACTGGGACAGAGCTGAGAATGGCTACACCTTC,CASSHWDRAENGYTF
TRBJ1-1,NA,many,TRBV20-1,TGCAGTGCTGGTGGTTTCGGGGCAACTGAAGCTTTCTTT,CSAGGFGATEAFF
TRBJ2-3,TRBD1,NA,TRBV6-1,TGTGCCAGCAGTGAACCGACTGGGACAGGCCGCACAGATACGCAGTATTTT,CASSEPTGTGRTDTQYF
TRBJ2-7,TRBD2,many,TRBV7-3,TGTGCCAGCAGCTTAAGCGGGAGGGCCGGCGAGCAGTACTTC,CASSLSGRAGEQYF
TRBJ2-1,NA,many,TRBV6-2/TRBV6-3,TGTGCCAGCAGTCGCGAGGGGTGGATGGGATACAATGAGCAGTTCTTC,CASSREGWMGYNEQFF
TRBJ1-1,NA,many,TRBV6-9,TGTGCCAGCCAAGAGGGGTCCACTGAAGCTTTCTTT,CASQEGSTEAFF
TRBJ1-1,TRBD1,many,TRBV3-1,TGTGCCAGCAGCCAGGACAGGTCCTCAGGGGGGACTGAAGCTTTCTTT,CASSQDRSSGGTEAFF
TRBJ1-6,TRBD1,NA,TRBV12-3/TRBV12-4,TGTGCCAGCAGCCGACAGGGTGGCAGTTCACCCCTCCACTTT,CASSRQGGSSPLHF
TRBJ2-5,NA,NA,TRBV11-2,TGTGCCAGCAGCTTAGTCACCCCTAAAGAGACCCAGTACTTC,CASSLVTPKETQYF
TRBJ2-1,NA,many,TRBV6-1,TGTGCCAGCAGTGAACCGGTACTAGATCCGAACAATGAGCAGTTCTTC,CASSEPVLDPNNEQFF
TRBJ2-1,TRBD2,NA,TRBV20-1,TGCAGTGCTAGAGATCGGGGCCTAGCGGGCAATGAGCAGTTCTTC,CSARDRGLAGNEQFF
TRBJ2-1,TRBD2,few,TRBV7-9,TGTGCCAGCAGCGGACGCATAGCGGGAGGCCGAGACAATGAGCAGTTCTTC,CASSGRIAGGRDNEQFF
TRBJ2-1,TRBD2,few,TRBV5-1,TGCGCCAGCAGCTTGGGGGTACTAGCGGGAGGATACAATGAGCAGTTCTTC,CASSLGVLAGGYNEQFF
TRBJ2-1,TRBD2,many,TRBV24-1,TGTGCCACCAGTGATTGGAGTAGCGGGAACAATGAGCAGTTCTTC,CATSDWSSGNNEQFF
TRBJ1-1,TRBD1,many,TRBV20-1,TGCAGTGCCAGGGGGGCGCGGATCACTGAAGCTTTCTTT,CSARGARITEAFF
TRBJ2-7,TRBD1,many,TRBV30,TGTGCCTGGACCGTGGACAGGAGTAGGAACGAGCAGTACTTC,CAWTVDRSRNEQYF
TRBJ2-7,NA,few,TRBV6-2/TRBV6-3,TGTGCCAGCAGTTATAGCGAGGTAGGCTACGAGCAGTACTTC,CASSYSEVGYEQYF
TRBJ2-7,TRBD2,NA,TRBV7-8,TGTGCCAGCAGCGAGGGACTAGCGGGGGCCTACGAGCAGTACTTC,CASSEGLAGAYEQYF
TRBJ1-1,TRBD1,few,TRBV5-6,TGTGCCAGCAGCCACGTCTTGGACAGGGAGATCGGCACTGAAGCTTTCTTT,CASSHVLDREIGTEAFF
TRBJ1-1,NA,NA,TRBV12-3/TRBV12-4,TGTGCCAGCAGTATCTGGGGCGAGAGAGACACTGAAGCTTTCTTT,CASSIWGERDTEAFF
TRBJ2-6,TRBD1,many,TRBV12-3/TRBV12-4,TGTGCCAGCAGCCACAGGGGGGAGGCCCTCCGGTCTGGGGCCAACGTCCTGACTTTC,CASSHRGEALRSGANVLTF
TRBJ2-1,NA,many,TRBV11-2,TGTGCCAGCAGCTCGTTCCAGAGGCACAATGAGCAGTTCTTC,CASSSFQRHNEQFF
TRBJ2-3,NA,NA,TRBV27,TGTGCCAGCAGTCTTTACGGACTAGGAGGGGGGGATACGCAGTATTTT,CASSLYGLGGGDTQYF
TRBJ2-7,TRBD2,many,TRBV11-2,TGTGCCAGCAGCATGGGGATAGCGGGAACCCTTCGGGAGCAGTACTTC,CASSMGIAGTLREQYF
TRBJ2-7,TRBD1,NA,TRBV28,TGTGCCAGCAGTTTGATCGGGACAGCCTACGAGCAGTACTTC,CASSLIGTAYEQYF
TRBJ1-4,NA,NA,TRBV12-3/TRBV12-4,TGTGCCAGCAGTCCTTCACCTCTCCCTGAAAAACTGTTTTTT,CASSPSPLPEKLFF